These 2 T cell receptor beta chains came from one sample sequenced in a study of OX40 agonist ivuxolimab in advanced cancers. Sequencing was performed with immunoSEQ multiplex PCR; in TCRdb, only in-frame clones are kept and a portion is missing. The table has 65,000 to 70,000 clones, 80% to 85% seen once; the top ten hold around 2.3%. The sequences come from CD4+ or CD8+ T cells sorted from blood, collected in a trial of the OX40 agonist ivuxolimab. These receptors originate from an adult with an advanced solid tumor such as melanoma, head and neck, liver or kidney cancer.

In this sample, this clone turned up a few times. The chain combines TRBV7-8 with TRBJ1-5; the D gene is possibly TRBD1 (5 bases). V gave up 5 bases and J gave up 5 bases, with 16 bases separating them. The germline CDR1 and CDR2 sequences are SGHVS and FQNEAQ. This CDR3 is built from 15 residues. The CDR3 protein is CASSPRTGGDQPQHF. The CDR3 DNA reads TGTGCCAGCAGCCCCCGGACGGGGGGGGATCAGCCCCAGCATTTT.

The chain employs TRBV6-1 and TRBJ1-1, with TRBD1 identical over 7 bases. The V gene's germline CDR1 is MNHNS and CDR2 SASEGT. The CDR3 is made up of 16 amino acids. V lost 4 bases to trimming and J lost 6 bases; unmatched junction nucleotides: 14. The CDR3 DNA sequence: TGTGCCAGCAGTGGATCAACTAAGGGGGCGCGGTCTGAAGCTTTCTTT. Its protein is CASSGSTKGARSEAFF.